One T cell receptor (beta chain) is described in this entry. Its antigen is still unknown. A second PCR, run for about 6 to 12 cycles, used a sample-barcoded 5' primer plus a J-beta primer mix. TCRdb re-called the 5' RACE reads through MiXCR, storing one row per CDR3 protein. The profile shows about 1,500,000 distinct CDR3 sequences, roughly 30% of them singletons. Germline lookup yields CDR1 SGDLS and CDR2 YYNGEE. This CDR3 comprises 18 residues. Trimming took 0 bases from V and 0 from J, leaving 13 bases between them. The sample comes from a study of blood T cells in healthy people across ages. The study, taken as a whole, reports: More naive CD4+ cells and higher diversity marked long-lived donors relative to aged donors.

Every donor contributed ten milliliters of peripheral blood by blood draw. The sequenced sample consisted of blood. The V call is TRBV9, the J call TRBJ2-6; TRBD1 might be the D (7 bases). The sequence was collected from a woman under 40 in good health. The CDR3 is CASSVDPGGSSGANVLTF. The CDR3 DNA sequence: TGTGCCAGCAGCGTAGACCCAGGGGGGAGCTCTGGGGCCAACGTCCTGACTTTC.